This T cell receptor (beta chain) was captured by sequencing in a study of human T cells and chemical hapten exposure. Study-level information: Sensitizing treatment utilized 2% DPC over an approximately 2 cm by approximately 2 cm portion of upper inner arm skin. Weekly administration of diphenylcyclopropenone to the scalp of patients continued throughout the roughly 25-week study.

TCRdb re-called the RACE reads with MiXCR, one entry per CDR3 protein. The profile shows roughly 200,000 distinct CDR3 sequences, under 30% of them singletons. As for time point: patch test 3, about 24 weeks after DPC sensitization. The treatment: therapeutic diphenylcyclopropenone sensitization with weekly scalp DPC. Those who donated were patients with alopecia, 18 to 70 years of age, and suitable for DPC. Regarding this clonotype: Its antigen is undetermined.

Study conclusions and caveats: Clustering by CDR3 similarity yielded significantly more large clusters from expanded TCRs than controls.

Germline V gives CDR1 DFQATT, CDR2 SNEGSKA (reference sequence). After removal of 1 base from V and 6 bases from J, the junction contained 8 bases not matched to a gene. CDR3 length: 14 residues. Specimen: whole blood, collected in connection with sensitization to the hapten diphenylcyclopropenone (DPC). The TCR was taken from a woman in her 40s with alopecia areata. Some clones in this sample may be carry-over from other donors' samples. The chain joins TRBV20-1 to TRBJ1-1; the match to TRBD1 covers 7 bases. The CDR3 loop is CSARGYRGRSEAFF. The CDR3 nucleotides are TGCAGTGCTAGAGGGTACAGGGGTCGATCTGAAGCTTTCTTT.